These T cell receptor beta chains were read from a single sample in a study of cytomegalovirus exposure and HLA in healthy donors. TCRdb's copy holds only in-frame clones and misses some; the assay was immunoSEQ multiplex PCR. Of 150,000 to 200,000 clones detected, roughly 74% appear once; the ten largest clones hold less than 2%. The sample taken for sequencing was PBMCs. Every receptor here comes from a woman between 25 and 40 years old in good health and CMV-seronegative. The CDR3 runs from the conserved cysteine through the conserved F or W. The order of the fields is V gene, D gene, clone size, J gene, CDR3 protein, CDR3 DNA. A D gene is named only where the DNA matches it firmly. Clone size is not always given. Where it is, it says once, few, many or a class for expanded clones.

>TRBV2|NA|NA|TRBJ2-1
CASSERIDNEQFF
TGTGCCAGCAGTGAGAGAATAGACAATGAGCAGTTCTTC
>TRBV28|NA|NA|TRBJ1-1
CAITQGLDEAFF
TGTGCCATTACCCAGGGATTGGATGAAGCTTTCTTT
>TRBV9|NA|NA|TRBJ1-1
CASSVGPRGTEAFF
TGTGCCAGCAGCGTAGGCCCGCGGGGCACTGAAGCTTTCTTT
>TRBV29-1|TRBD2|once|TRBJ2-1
CSVDGLAGIDEQFF
TGCAGCGTTGATGGACTAGCGGGAATCGATGAGCAGTTCTTC
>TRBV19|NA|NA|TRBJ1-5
CASSGQGTNQPQHF
TGTGCCAGTAGCGGTCAGGGTACTAATCAGCCCCAGCATTTT
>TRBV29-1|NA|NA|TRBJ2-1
CSVDGEPLDEQFF
TGCAGCGTTGATGGAGAACCTTTAGATGAGCAGTTCTTC
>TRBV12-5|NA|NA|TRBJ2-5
CASGLASPQETQYF
TGTGCTAGTGGTTTGGCTTCTCCTCAAGAGACCCAGTACTTC
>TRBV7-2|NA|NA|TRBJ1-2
CASSPARNRANYGYTF
TGTGCCAGCAGCCCGGCCAGGAACAGAGCTAACTATGGCTACACCTTC
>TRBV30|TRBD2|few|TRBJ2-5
CAWTPLAGEQETQYF
TGTGCCTGGACCCCCTTAGCGGGAGAGCAAGAGACCCAGTACTTC
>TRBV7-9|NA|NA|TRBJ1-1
CASSQPLLAQGTEAFF
TGTGCCAGCAGCCAGCCGTTGCTAGCGCAGGGCACTGAAGCTTTCTTT
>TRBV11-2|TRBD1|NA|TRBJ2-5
CASSPERRTGWETQYF
TGTGCCAGCAGCCCGGAGCGTCGGACAGGGTGGGAGACCCAGTACTTC
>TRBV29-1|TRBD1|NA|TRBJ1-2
CSVEIVGRGSDGYTF
TGCAGCGTTGAAATCGTGGGCAGGGGGTCCGATGGCTACACCTTC
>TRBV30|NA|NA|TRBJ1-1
CAWRRSLGGRWSAAFF
TGTGCCTGGCGCCGATCCCTGGGCGGGCGTTGGTCCGCAGCTTTCTTT
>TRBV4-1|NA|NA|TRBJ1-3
CASSVNRAGNTIYF
TGCGCCAGCAGCGTTAACAGGGCCGGAAACACCATATATTTT
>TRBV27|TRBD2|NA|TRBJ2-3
CASTTLSASGITDTQYF
TGTGCCAGCACTACATTGTCGGCGAGCGGGATCACAGATACGCAGTATTTT
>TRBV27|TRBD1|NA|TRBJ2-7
CASSLSGTGFPYEQYF
TGTGCCAGCAGTTTATCCGGGACAGGGTTTCCCTACGAGCAGTACTTC
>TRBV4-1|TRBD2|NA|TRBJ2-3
CASSQGWASGGTDTQYF
TGCGCCAGCAGCCAAGGTTGGGCTAGCGGGGGGACAGATACGCAGTATTTT
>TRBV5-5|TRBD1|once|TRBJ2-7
CASSLRTGEGYEQYF
TGTGCCAGCAGCCTAAGGACAGGGGAGGGCTACGAGCAGTACTTC
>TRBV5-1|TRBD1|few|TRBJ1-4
CASSLAGTANEKLFF
TGCGCCAGCAGCTTGGCAGGGACAGCCAATGAAAAACTGTTTTTT
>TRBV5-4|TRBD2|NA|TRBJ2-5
CASSLGGGAGETQYF
TGTGCCAGCAGCTTGGGCGGGGGGGCCGGAGAGACCCAGTACTTC
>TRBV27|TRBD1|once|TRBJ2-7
CASSPIGTAYEQYF
TGTGCCAGCAGTCCGATCGGGACAGCCTACGAGCAGTACTTC
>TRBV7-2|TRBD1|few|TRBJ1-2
CASSRGQSYGYTF
TGTGCCAGCAGCCGGGGACAGTCCTATGGCTACACCTTC
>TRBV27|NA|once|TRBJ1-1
CASSLSWSAGTMNTEAFF
TGTGCCAGCAGTTTATCATGGTCGGCAGGCACCATGAACACTGAAGCTTTCTTT
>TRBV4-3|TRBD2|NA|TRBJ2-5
CASSQVGIAGAQETQYF
TGCGCCAGCAGCCAAGTGGGGATAGCGGGAGCGCAAGAGACCCAGTACTTC
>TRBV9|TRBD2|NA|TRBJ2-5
CASSGPLAGGLQTQYF
TGTGCCAGCAGCGGGCCCTTAGCGGGGGGGCTTCAGACCCAGTACTTC
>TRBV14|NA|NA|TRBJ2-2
CASSHDLGLYTGELFF
TGTGCCAGCAGCCACGACCTGGGACTTTACACCGGGGAGCTGTTTTTT
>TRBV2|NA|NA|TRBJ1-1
CASRDTRTEAFF
TGTGCCAGCAGGGACACGAGGACTGAAGCTTTCTTT
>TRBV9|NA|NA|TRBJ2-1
CASSVAPLDSSYNEQFF
TGTGCCAGCAGCGTCGCGCCTTTAGACTCCTCCTACAATGAGCAGTTCTTC
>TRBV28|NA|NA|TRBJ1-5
CASDGGNQPQHF
TGTGCCAGCGACGGGGGCAATCAGCCCCAGCATTTT
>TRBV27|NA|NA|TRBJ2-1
CASSLWVDKEGHNEQFF
TGTGCCAGCAGTTTATGGGTCGACAAGGAGGGCCACAATGAGCAGTTCTTC
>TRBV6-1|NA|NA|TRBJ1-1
CASSPRQIYTEAFF
TGTGCCAGCAGTCCCCGACAGATCTACACTGAAGCTTTCTTT
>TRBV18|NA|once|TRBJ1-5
CASSPAANSNQPQHF
TGTGCCAGCTCACCGGCGGCGAATAGCAATCAGCCCCAGCATTTT
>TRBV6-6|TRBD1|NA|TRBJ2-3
CASSNRGVKGTDTQYF
TGTGCCAGCTCGAACAGGGGAGTCAAAGGCACAGATACGCAGTATTTT
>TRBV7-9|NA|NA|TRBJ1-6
CASSRAYSPLHF
TGTGCCAGCAGCCGAGCCTATTCACCCCTCCACTTT
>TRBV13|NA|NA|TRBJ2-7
CASRGELWEQYF
TGTGCCAGCAGGGGAGAGCTGTGGGAGCAGTACTTC
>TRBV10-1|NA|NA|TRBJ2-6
CASSPSGANVLTF
TGCGCCAGCAGCCCATCTGGGGCCAACGTCCTGACTTTC
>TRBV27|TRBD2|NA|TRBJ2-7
CASSTRSGISYEQYF
TGTGCCAGCAGTACGAGAAGCGGGATCTCCTACGAGCAGTACTTC
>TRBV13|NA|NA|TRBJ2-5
CASSSSFSFGTEETQYF
TGTGCCAGCAGCTCTAGCTTCAGCTTCGGGACTGAAGAGACCCAGTACTTC
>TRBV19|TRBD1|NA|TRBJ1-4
CASTGTADEKLFF
TGTGCCAGTACCGGGACAGCCGATGAAAAACTGTTTTTT
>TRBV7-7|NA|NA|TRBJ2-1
CASSLGAAGEGDEQFF
TGTGCTAGCAGCCTGGGGGCTGCGGGAGAAGGGGATGAGCAGTTCTTC
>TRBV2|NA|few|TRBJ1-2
CATERVPGGYTF
TGTGCCACAGAGCGGGTCCCCGGGGGCTACACCTTC
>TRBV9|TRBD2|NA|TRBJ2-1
CASSVEAGGWVDEQFF
TGTGCCAGCAGCGTAGAAGCGGGGGGCTGGGTGGATGAGCAGTTCTTC
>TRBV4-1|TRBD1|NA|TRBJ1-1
CASSPRTGGTEAFF
TGCGCCAGCAGCCCCCGGACAGGGGGCACTGAAGCTTTCTTT
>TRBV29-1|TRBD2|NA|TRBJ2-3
CSVAGLAGTDTQYF
TGCAGCGTGGCAGGACTAGCGGGGACAGATACGCAGTATTTT
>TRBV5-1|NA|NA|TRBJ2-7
CASSLYITDHEQYF
TGCGCCAGCAGCTTGTACATCACAGACCACGAGCAGTACTTC
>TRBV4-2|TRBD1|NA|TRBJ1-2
CASSQGQGKAGYTF
TGTGCCAGCAGCCAGGGACAGGGGAAGGCTGGCTACACCTTC
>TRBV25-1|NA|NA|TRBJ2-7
CASSELGEETEQYF
TGTGCCAGCAGTGAATTGGGTGAGGAAACCGAGCAGTACTTC
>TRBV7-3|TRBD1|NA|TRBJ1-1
CARGQGAMGTFF
TGTGCCAGGGGACAGGGGGCGATGGGAACTTTCTTT
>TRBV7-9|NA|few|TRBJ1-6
CASSYQNSPLHF
TGTGCCAGCAGCTACCAGAATTCACCCCTCCACTTT
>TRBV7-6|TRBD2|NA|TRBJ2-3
CASSLDYQTSVSTDTQYF
TGTGCCAGCAGCTTAGATTACCAAACTAGCGTGAGCACAGATACGCAGTATTTT
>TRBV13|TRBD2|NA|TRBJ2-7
CASSLSGGTDPRFYEQYF
TGTGCCAGCAGCTTATCGGGAGGGACCGACCCCAGATTTTACGAGCAGTACTTC
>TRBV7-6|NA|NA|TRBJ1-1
CASSLAALSTEAFF
TGTGCCAGCAGCTTAGCGGCATTGTCCACTGAAGCTTTCTTT
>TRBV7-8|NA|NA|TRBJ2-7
CASSLSSSFTYEQYF
TGTGCCAGCAGCTTAAGTTCCAGTTTTACCTACGAGCAGTACTTC
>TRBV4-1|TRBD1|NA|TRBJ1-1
CASSRTGSAWGTEAFF
TGCGCCAGCAGCCGGACAGGGTCCGCTTGGGGCACTGAAGCTTTCTTT
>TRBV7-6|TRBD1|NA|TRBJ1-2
CASSVDRDYGYTF
TGTGCCAGCAGCGTTGACAGGGACTATGGCTACACCTTC
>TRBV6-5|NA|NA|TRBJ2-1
CASSSPSSYNEQFF
TGTGCCAGCAGTTCTCCGAGCTCCTACAATGAGCAGTTCTTC
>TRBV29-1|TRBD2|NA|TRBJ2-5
CSVGGRAVETQYF
TGCAGCGTAGGCGGGAGGGCCGTAGAGACCCAGTACTTC
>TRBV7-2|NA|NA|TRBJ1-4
CASSMRLGEGEKLFF
TGTGCCAGCAGCATGCGGCTGGGAGAAGGGGAAAAACTGTTTTTT